The source of this T cell receptor (beta chain) is a study of long-term antiretroviral therapy in people with HIV. General study points: ART-treated samples gained diversity yet remained below transplant donor controls. Clonotypes expanded prior to ART showed repertoire dominance at all sampled time points.

Version v3.0 of the immunoSEQ assay was performed at survey level. The assay was immunoSEQ multiplex PCR, and TCRdb's table has in-frame clones only and misses some. The table shows about 33,000 clones, with over 65% occurring only once. This CDR3 contains 11 residues. V was cut by 3 bases and J by 7 bases, with 8 bases left in between. From germline, CDR1 is SGHNT and CDR2 YYREEE (reference sequence). As for this clone: Antigen specificity is unknown.

The sequencing used unsorted PBMCs, collected 2 years after starting antiretroviral therapy. J is TRBJ2-7 and V is TRBV5-4; D is undetermined. The receptor was derived from a woman aged 50 to 60 with HIV. The CDR3 here is CASSSPREQYF. The CDR3 DNA is TGTGCCAGCAGCTCCCCCCGGGAGCAGTACTTC. The complete variable domain, with remaining parts taken from reference TRBV5-4 and TRBJ2-7, reads ETGVTQSPTHLIKTRGQQVTLRCSSQSGHNTVSWYQQALGQGPQFIFQYYREEENGRGNFPPRFSGLQFPNYSSELNVNALELDDSALYLCASSSPREQYFGPGTRLTVT.